This T cell receptor (beta chain) was recorded in a study of patients and donors after allogeneic stem cell transplantation. TCRdb redid the calling of the RT-PCR reads with MiXCR, one entry per CDR3 protein. The sample consists of 200,000 to 250,000 distinct CDR3 sequences, roughly 14% of them appearing once. In this sample, this clonotype turned up a few times. The sample was blood, either unsorted or a sorted T cell fraction (not recorded which). This receptor was identified in a human donor who was either an allogeneic HSCT recipient or a stem cell or donor lymphocyte infusion donor (not recorded which). It is not recorded whose cells these are; they may come from a transplant donor.

CDR3 region: CASSSSNLAKNIQYF. The CDR3 DNA reads as TGTGCCAGCAGTTCCTCAAACCTAGCCAAAAACATTCAGTACTTC. The V gene is TRBV12-3 or TRBV12-4, the J gene TRBJ2-4; the D is unclear. The CDR3 spans 15 residues. Between the trimmed V and J ends, which lost 4 bases and 0 bases, there was a span of 10 bases.